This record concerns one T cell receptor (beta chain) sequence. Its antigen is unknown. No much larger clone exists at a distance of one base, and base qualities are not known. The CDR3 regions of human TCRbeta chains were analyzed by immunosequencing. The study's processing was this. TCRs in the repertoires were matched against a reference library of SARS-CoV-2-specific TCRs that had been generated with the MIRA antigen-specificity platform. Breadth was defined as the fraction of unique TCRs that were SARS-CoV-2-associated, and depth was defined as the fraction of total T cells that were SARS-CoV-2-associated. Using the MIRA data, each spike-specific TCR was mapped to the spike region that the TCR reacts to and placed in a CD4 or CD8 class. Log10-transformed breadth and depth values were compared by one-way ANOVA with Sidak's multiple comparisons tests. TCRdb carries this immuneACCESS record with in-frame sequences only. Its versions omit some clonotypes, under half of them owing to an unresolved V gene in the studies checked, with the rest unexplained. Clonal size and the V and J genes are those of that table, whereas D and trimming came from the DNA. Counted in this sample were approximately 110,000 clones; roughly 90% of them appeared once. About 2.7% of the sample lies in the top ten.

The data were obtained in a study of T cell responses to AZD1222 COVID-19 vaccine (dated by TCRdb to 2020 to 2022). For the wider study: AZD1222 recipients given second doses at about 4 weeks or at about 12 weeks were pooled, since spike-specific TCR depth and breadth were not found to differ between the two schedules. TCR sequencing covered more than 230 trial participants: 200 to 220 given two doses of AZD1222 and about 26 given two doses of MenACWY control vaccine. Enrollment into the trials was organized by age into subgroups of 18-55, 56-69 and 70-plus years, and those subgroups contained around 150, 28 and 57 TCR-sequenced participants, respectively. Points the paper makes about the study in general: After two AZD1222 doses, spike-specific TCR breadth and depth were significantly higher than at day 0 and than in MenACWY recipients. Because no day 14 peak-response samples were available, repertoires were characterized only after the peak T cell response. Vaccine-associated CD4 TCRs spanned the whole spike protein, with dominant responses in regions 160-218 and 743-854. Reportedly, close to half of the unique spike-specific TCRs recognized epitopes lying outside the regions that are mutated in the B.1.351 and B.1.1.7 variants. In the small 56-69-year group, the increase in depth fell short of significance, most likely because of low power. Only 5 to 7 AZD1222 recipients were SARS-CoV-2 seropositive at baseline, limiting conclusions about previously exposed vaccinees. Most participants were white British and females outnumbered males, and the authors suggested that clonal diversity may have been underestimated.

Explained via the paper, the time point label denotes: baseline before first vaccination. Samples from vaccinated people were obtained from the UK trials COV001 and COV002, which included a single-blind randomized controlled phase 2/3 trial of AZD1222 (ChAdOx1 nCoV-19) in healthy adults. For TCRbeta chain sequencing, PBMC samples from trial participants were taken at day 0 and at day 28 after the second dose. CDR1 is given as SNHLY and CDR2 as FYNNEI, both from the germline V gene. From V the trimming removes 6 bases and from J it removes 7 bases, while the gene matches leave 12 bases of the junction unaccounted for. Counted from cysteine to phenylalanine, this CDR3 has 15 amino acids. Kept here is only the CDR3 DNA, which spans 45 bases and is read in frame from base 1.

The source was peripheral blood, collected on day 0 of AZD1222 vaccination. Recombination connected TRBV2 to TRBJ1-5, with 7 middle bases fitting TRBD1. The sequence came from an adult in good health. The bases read TGTGCCAGCAGCGAAAACCGACAGGGTTTGCAGCCCCAGCATTTT. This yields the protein CASSENRQGLQPQHF.